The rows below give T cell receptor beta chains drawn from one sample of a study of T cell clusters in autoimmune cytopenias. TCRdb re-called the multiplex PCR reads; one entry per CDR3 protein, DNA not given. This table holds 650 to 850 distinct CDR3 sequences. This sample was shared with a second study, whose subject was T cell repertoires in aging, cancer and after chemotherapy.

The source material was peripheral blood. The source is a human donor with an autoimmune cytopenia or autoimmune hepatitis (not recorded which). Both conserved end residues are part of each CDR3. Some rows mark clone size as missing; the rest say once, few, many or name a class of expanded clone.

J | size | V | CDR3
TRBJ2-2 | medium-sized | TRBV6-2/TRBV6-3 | CASSRRTSGGPGELFF
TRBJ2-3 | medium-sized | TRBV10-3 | CAISEPPRASGGYTDTQYF
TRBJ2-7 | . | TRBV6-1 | CASSNPGTGYEQYF
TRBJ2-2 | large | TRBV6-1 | CASAPGVNGELFF
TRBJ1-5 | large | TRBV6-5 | CASSRTGARDQPQHF
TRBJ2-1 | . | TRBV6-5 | CASSPRGGGYNEQFF
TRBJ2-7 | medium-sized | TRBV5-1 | CASSSAGTFAYEQYF
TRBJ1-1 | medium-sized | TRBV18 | CASSVRQSTEAFF
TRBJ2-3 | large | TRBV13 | CASSEEPDTQYF
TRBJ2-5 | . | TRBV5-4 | CASSFRQGGETQYF
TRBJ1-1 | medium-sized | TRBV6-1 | CASSALVGLFEAFF
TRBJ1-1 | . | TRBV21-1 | CASSKVLATLNTEAFF
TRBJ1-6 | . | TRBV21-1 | CASSKGGGPKGNNSPLHF
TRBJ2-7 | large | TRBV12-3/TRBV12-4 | CASSLSRYEQYF
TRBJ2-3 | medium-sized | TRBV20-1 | CSASPGGRDTQYF
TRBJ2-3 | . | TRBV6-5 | CASRRGTSGRVSTDTQYF
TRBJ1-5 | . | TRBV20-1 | CSVTGRENQPQHF
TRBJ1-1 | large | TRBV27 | CASSLSSVVNTEAFF
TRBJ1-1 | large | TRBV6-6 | CASSYGGDTEAFF
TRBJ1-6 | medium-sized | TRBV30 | CAWSRDRRAVSYNSPLHF
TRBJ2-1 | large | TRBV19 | CASSILSGGSYNEQFF
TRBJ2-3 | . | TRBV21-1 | CASSKTRVASTDTQYF
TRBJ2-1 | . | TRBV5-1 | CASSSGISTLNEQFF
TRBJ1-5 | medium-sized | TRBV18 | CASSPGRQPQHF
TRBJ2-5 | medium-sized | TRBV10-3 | CAISESGRGGAETQYF
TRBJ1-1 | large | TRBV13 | CASSGGAGTEAFF
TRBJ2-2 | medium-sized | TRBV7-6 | CASTSGATSTGELFF
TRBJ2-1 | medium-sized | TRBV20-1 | CSARDPREGINNEQFF
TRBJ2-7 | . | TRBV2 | CASSEGTGRAYEQYF
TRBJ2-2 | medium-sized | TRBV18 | CASSPLDDSTGEPFF
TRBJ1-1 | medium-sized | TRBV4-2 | CASSQAQQGSNTEAFF
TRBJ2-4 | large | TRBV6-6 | CASRIPGQGAGGNIQYF
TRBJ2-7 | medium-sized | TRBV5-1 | CASSLEPHYEQYF
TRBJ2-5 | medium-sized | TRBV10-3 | CAISGGVGQGETQYF
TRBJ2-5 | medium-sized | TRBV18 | CASSPLAGSGETQYF
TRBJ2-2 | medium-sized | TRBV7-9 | CASISSNMNTGELFF
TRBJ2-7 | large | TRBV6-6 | CASSYLPGPRGEQYF
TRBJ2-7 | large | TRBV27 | CASSGDYEQYF
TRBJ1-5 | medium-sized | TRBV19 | CASNPGTASNQPQHF
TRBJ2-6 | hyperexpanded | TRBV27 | CASSYSSGANVLTF
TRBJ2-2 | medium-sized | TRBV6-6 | CASTHPGLANTGELFF
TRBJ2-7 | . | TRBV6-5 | CASRPVAGGSSYEQYF
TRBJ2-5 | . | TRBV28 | CASSLRGARETQYF
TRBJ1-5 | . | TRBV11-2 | CASSATRDSNQPQHF
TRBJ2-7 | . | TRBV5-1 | CASSLDLSGRALSYEQYF
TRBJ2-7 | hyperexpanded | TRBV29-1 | CSVAGTGGHEQYF
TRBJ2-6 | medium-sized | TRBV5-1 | CASSRDRTPSGANVLTF